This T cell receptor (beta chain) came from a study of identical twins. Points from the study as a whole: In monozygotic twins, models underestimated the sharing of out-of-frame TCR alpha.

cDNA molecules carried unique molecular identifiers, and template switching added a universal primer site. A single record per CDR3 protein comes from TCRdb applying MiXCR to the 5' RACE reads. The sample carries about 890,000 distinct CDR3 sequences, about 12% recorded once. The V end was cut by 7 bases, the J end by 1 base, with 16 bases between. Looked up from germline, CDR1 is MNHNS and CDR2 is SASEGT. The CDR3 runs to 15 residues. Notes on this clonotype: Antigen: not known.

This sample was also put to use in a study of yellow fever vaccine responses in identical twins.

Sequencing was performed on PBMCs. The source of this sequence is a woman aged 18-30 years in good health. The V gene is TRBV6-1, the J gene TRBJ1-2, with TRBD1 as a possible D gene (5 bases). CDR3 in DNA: TGTGCCAGCACGACGGGGGTCGCTAGTAACTATGGCTACACCTTC. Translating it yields CASTTGVASNYGYTF.